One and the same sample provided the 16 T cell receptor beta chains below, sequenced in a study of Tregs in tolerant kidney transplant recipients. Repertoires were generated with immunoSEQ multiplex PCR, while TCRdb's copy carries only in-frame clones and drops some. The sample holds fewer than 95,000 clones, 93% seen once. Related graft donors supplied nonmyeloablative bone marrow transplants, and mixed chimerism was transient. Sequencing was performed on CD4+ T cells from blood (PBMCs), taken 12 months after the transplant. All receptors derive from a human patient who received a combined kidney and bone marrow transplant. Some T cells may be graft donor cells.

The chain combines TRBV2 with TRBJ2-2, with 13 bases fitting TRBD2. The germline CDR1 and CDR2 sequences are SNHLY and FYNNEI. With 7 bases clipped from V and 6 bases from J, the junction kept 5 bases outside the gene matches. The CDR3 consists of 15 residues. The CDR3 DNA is TGTGCCAGCATCAAACTAGCGGGGGGGCCCGGGGAGCTGTTTTTT. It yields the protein CASIKLAGGPGELFF.

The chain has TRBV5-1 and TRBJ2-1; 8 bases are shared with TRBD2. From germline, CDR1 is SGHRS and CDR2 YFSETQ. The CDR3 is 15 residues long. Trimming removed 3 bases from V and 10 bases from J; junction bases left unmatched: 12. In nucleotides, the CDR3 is TGCGCCAGCAGCTGGAGCGGGAGCTTTCTAGAAGAGCAGTTCTTC. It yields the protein CASSWSGSFLEEQFF.

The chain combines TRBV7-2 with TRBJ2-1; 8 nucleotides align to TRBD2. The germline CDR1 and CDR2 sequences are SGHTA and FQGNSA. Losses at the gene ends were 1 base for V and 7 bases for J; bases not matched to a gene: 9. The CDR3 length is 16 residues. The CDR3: CASSLVIGGGRNEQFF. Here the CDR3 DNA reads TGTGCCAGCAGCTTAGTTATCGGGGGGGGTCGGAATGAGCAGTTCTTC. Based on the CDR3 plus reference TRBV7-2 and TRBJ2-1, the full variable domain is GAGVSQSPSNKVTEKGKDVELRCDPISGHTALYWYRQSLGQGLEFLIYFQGNSAPDKSGLPSDRFSAERTGGSVSTLTIQRTQQEDSAVYLCASSLVIGGGRNEQFFGPGTRLTVL.

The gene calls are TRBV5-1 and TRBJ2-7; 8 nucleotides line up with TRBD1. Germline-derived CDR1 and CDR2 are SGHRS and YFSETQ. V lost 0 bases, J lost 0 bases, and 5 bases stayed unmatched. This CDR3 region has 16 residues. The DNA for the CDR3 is TGCGCCAGCAGCTTGGGGCCAGGGGGCGCCTCCTACGAGCAGTACTTC. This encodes CASSLGPGGASYEQYF.

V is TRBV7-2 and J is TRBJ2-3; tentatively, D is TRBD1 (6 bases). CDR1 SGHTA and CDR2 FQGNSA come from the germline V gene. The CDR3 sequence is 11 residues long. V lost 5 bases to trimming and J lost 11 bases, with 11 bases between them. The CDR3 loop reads CASSPRGGQYF. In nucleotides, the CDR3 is TGTGCCAGCAGCCCGCGAGGGGGGCAGTATTTT.

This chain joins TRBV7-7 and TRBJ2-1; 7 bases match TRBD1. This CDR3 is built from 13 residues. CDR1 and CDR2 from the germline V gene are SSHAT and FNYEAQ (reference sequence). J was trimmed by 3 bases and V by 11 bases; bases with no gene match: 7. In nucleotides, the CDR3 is TGTGCCTCCAGCCCAGGGGGCTACAATGAGCAGTTCTTC. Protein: CASSPGGYNEQFF.

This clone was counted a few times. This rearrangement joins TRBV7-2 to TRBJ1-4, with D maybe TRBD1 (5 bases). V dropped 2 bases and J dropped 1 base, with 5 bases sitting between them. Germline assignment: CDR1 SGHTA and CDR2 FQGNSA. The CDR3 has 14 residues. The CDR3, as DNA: TGTGCCAGCAGCTTAAGGGGAACTAATGAAAAACTGTTTTTT. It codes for CASSLRGTNEKLFF.

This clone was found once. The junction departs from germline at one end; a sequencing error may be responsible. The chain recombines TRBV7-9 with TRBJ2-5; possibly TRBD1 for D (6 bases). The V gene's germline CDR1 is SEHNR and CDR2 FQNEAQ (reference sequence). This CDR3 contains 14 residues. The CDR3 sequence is CASSLATGQETQYF. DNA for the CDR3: TGTGCCAGCAGTTTAGCGACAGGTCAAGAGACCCAGTACTTC.

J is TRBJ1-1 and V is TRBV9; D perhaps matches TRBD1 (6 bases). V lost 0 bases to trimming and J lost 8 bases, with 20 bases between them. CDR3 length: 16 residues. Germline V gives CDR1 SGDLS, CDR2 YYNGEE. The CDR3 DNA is TGTGCCAGCAGCGTAGTCCCCCTCGGGGGGGCCGGGGAAGCTTTCTTT. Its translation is CASSVVPLGGAGEAFF.

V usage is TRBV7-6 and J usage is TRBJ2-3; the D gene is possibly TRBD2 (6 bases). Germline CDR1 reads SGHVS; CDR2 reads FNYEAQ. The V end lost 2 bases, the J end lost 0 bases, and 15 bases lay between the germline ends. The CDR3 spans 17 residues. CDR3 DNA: TGTGCCAGCAGCTTACTCGGTCTAGCGCCGAGCACAGATACGCAGTATTTT. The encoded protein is CASSLLGLAPSTDTQYF.

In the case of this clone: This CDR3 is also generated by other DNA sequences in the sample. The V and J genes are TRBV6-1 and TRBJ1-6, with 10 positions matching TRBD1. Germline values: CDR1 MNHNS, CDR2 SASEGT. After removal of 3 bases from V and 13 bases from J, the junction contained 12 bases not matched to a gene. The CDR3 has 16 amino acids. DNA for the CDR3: TGTGCCAGCAGTGATATAGGGACAGGGGCAGGATCCCCCCTCCACTTT. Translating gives CASSDIGTGAGSPLHF.

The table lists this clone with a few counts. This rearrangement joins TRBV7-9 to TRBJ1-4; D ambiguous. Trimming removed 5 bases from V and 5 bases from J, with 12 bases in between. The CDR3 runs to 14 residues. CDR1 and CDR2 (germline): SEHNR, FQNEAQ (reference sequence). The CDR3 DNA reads TGTGCCAGCAGCCGAGGTGAGGGAAATGAAAAACTGTTTTTT. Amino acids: CASSRGEGNEKLFF.

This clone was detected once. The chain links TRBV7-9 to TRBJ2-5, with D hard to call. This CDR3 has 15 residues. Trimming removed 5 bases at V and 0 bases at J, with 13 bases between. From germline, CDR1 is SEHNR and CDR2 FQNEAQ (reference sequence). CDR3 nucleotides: TGTGCCAGCAGCCTCAGGCCTCGGTACCAAGAGACCCAGTACTTC. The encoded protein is CASSLRPRYQETQYF.

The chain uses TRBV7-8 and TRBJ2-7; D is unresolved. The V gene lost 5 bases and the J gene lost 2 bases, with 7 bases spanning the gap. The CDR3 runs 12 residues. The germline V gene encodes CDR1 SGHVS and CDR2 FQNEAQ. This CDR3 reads CASSANTYEQYF. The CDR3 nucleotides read TGTGCCAGCAGCGCTAATACCTACGAGCAGTACTTC.

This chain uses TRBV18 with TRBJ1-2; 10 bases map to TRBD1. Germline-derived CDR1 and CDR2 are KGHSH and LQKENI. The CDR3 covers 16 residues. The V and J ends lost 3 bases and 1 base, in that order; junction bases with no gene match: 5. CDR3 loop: CASSPPRDRGNYGYTF. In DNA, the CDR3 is TGTGCCAGCTCACCCCCCCGGGACAGGGGTAACTATGGCTACACCTTC.

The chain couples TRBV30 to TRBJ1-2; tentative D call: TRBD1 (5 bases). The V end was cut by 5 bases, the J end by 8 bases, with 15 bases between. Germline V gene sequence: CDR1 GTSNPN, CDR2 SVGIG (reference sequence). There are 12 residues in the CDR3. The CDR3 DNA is TGTGCCTGGGCGGGGGGGGTGGGAGGCTACACCTTC. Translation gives CAWAGGVGGYTF.